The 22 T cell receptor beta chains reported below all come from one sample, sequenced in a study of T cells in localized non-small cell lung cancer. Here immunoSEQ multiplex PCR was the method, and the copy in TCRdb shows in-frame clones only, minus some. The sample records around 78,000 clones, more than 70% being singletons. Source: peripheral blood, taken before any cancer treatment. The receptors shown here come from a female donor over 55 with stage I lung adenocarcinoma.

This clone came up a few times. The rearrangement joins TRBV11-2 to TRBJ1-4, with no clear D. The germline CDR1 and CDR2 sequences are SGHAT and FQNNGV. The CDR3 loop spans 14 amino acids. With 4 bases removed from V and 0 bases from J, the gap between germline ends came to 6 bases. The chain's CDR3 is CASSYYATNEKLFF. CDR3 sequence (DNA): TGTGCCAGCAGCTACTATGCAACTAATGAAAAACTGTTTTTT.

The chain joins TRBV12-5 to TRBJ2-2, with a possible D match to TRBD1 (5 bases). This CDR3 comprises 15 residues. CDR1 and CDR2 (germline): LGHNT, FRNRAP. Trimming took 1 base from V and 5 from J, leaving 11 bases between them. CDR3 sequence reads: CASGLGQGMTGELFF. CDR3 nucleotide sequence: TGTGCTAGTGGTTTGGGGCAGGGTATGACCGGGGAGCTGTTTTTT.

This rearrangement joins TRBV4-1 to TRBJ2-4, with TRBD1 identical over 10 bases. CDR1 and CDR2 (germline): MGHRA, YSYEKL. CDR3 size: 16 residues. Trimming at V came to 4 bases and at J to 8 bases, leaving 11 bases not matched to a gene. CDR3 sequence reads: CASSPRGQGNLYIQYF. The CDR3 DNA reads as TGCGCCAGCAGCCCTCGGGGACAGGGGAATTTGTACATTCAGTACTTC.

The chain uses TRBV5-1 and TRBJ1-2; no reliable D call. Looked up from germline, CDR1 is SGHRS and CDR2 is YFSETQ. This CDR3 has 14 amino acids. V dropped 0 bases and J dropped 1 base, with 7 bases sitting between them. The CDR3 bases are TGCGCCAGCAGCTTGGGCTCATATAACTATGGCTACACCTTC. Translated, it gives CASSLGSYNYGYTF.

This CDR3 reads CASSEVFYGYTF. CDR3 bases: TGTGCCAGCAGTGAGGTGTTCTATGGCTACACCTTC. The chain carries TRBV25-1 and TRBJ1-2, with no clear D. Germline V CDR1 and CDR2: MGHDK, SYGVNS. Trimming cost V 3 bases and J 4 bases, with 6 bases left between them. The CDR3 covers 12 residues.

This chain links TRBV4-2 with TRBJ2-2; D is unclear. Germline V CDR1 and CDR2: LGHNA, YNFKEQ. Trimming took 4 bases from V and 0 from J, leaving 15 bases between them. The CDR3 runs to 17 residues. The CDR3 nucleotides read TGTGCCAGCAGCCCCCGCTTGGGGTTCGCGAACACCGGGGAGCTGTTTTTT. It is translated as CASSPRLGFANTGELFF.

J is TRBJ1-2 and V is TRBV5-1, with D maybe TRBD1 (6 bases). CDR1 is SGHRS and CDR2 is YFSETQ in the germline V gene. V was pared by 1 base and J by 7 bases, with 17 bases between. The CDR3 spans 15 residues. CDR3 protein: CASSLPGRGQLGYTF. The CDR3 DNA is TGCGCCAGCAGCTTGCCGGGCAGGGGCCAACTTGGCTACACCTTC. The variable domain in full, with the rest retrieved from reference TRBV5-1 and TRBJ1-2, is KAGVTQTPRYLIKTRGQQVTLSCSPISGHRSVSWYQQTPGQGLQFLFEYFSETQRNKGNFPGRFSGRQFSNSRSEMNVSTLELGDSALYLCASSLPGRGQLGYTFGSGTRLTVV.

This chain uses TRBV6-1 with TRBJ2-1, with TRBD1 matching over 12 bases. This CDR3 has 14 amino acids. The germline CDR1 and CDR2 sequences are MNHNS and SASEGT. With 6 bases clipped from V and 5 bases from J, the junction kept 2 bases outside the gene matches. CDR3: CASRGTGGHNEQFF. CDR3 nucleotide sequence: TGTGCCAGCAGGGGGACAGGGGGCCACAATGAGCAGTTCTTC.

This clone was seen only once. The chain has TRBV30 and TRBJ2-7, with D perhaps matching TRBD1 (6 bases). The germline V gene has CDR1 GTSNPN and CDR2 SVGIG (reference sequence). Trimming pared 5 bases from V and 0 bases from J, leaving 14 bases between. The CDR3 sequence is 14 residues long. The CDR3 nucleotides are TGTGCCTGGGCTGGACAGTTCCGCTCCTACGAGCAGTACTTC. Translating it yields CAWAGQFRSYEQYF.

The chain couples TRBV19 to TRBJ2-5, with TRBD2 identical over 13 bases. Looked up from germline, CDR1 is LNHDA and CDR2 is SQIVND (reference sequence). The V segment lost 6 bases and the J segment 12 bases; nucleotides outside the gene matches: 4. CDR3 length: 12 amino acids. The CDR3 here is CASSTSGGAKYF. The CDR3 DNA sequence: TGTGCCAGTAGCACTAGCGGGGGGGCGAAGTACTTC.

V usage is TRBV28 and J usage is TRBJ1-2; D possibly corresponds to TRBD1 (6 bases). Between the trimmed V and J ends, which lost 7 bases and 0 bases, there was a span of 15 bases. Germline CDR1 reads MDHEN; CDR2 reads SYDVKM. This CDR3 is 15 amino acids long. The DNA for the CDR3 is TGTGCCAGCACCAACACATGGACAGCTAACTATGGCTACACCTTC. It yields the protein CASTNTWTANYGYTF.

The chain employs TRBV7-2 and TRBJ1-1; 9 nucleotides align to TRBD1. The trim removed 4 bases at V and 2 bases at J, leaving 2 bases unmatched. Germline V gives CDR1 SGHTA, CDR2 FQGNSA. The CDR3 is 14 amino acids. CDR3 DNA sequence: TGTGCCAGCAGCTGGGGACAGGGAAACACTGAAGCTTTCTTT. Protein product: CASSWGQGNTEAFF.

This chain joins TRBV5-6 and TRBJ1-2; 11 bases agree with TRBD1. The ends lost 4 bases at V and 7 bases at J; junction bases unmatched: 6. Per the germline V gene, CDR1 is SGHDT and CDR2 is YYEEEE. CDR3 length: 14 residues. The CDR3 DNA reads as TGTGCCAGCAGCCTGGGACAGGGGGGGGGTGGCTACACCTTC. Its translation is CASSLGQGGGGYTF.

The CDR3, as DNA: TGTGCCAGCAGCCGGGTCACAGGGGCTACCGGCAATCAGCCCCAGCATTTT. Translation gives CASSRVTGATGNQPQHF. This chain joins TRBV7-9 and TRBJ1-5, with TRBD1 matching over 7 bases. Germline V gives CDR1 SEHNR, CDR2 FQNEAQ (reference sequence). With V trimmed by 5 bases and J by 2 bases, 12 bases remained unmatched. This CDR3 spans 17 amino acids.

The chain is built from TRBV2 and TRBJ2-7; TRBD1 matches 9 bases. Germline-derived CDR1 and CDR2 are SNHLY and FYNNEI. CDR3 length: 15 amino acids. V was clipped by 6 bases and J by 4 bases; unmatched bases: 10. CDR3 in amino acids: CASRGDRVRSYEQYF. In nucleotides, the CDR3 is TGTGCCAGCAGGGGGGACAGGGTGAGGAGTTACGAGCAGTACTTC.

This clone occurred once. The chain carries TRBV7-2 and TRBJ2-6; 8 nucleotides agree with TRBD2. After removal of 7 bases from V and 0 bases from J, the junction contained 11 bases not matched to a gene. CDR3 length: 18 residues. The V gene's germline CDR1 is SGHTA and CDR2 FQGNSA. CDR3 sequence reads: CASTSVAGQFSGANVLTF. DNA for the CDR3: TGTGCCAGCACCTCGGTAGCGGGGCAATTCTCTGGGGCCAACGTCCTGACTTTC.

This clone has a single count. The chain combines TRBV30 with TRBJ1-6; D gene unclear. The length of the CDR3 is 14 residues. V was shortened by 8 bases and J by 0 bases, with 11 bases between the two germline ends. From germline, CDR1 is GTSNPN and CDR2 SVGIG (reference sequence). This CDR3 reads CALGRSSYNSPLHF. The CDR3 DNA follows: TGTGCCCTAGGGCGGAGCTCCTATAATTCACCCCTCCACTTT. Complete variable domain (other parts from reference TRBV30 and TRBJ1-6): SQTIHQWPATLVQPVGSPLSLECTVEGTSNPNLYWYRQAAGRGLQLLFYSVGIGQISSEVPQNLSASRPQDRQFILSSKKLLLSDSGFYLCALGRSSYNSPLHFGNGTRLTVT.

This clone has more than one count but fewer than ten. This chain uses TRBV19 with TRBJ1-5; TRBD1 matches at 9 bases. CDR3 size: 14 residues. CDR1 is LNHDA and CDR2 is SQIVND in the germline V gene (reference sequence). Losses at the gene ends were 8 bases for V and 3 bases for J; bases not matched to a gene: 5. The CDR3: CASRGTGINQPQHF. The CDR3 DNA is TGTGCCAGTCGTGGGACAGGGATCAATCAGCCCCAGCATTTT.

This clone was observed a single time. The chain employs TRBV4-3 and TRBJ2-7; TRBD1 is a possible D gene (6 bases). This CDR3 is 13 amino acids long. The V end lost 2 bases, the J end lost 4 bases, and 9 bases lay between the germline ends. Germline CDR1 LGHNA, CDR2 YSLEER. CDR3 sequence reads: CASSQYRDYEQYF. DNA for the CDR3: TGCGCCAGCAGCCAATACAGGGATTACGAGCAGTACTTC.

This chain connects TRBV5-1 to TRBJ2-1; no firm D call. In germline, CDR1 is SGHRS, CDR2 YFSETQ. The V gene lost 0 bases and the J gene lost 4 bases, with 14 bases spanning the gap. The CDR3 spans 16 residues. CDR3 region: CASSLAQFDGYNEQFF. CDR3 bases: TGCGCCAGCAGCTTGGCCCAGTTTGACGGATACAATGAGCAGTTCTTC.

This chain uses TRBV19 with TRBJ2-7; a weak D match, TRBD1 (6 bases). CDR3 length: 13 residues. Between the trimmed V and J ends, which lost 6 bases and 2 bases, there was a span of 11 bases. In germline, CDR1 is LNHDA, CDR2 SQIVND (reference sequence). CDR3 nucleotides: TGTGCCAGTAGGGCGACAGGAACCTACGAGCAGTACTTC. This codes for CASRATGTYEQYF.

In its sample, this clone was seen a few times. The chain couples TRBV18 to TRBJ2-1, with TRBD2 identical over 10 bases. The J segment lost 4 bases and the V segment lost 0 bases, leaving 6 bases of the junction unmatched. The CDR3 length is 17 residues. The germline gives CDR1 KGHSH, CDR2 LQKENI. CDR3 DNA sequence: TGTGCCAGCTCACCACCGATGAGCGGGGGGGCATACAATGAGCAGTTCTTC. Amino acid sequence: CASSPPMSGGAYNEQFF. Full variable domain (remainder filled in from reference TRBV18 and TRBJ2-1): NAGVMQNPRHLVRRRGQEARLRCSPMKGHSHVYWYRQLPEEGLKFMVYLQKENIIDESGMPKERFSAEFPKEGPSILRIQQVVRGDSAAYFCASSPPMSGGAYNEQFFGPGTRLTVL.